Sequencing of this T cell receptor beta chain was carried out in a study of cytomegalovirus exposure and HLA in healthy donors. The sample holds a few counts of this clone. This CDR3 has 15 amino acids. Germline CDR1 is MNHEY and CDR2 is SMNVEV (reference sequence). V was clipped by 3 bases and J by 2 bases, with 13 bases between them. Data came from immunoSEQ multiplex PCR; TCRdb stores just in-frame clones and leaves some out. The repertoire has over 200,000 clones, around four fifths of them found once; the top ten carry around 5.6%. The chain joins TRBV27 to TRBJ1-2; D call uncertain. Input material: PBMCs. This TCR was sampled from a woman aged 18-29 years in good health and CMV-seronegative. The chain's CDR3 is CASSFHGSLNYGYTF. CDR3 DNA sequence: TGTGCCAGCAGTTTCCACGGGTCCCTAAACTATGGCTACACCTTC.